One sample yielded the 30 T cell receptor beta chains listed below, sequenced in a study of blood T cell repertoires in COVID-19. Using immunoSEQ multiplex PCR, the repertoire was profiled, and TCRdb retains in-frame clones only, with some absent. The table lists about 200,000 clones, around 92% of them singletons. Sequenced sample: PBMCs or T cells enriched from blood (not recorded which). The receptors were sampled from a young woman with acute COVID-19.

The CDR3 DNA reads TGTGCCAGCAGCCAAGATTTCCGGTTCTACGAGCAGTACTTC. This sequence encodes CASSQDFRFYEQYF. V usage is TRBV3-1 (or the pseudogene TRBV3-2) and J usage is TRBJ2-7; D uncertain. This CDR3 region has 14 residues. V dropped 0 bases and J dropped 3 bases, with 9 bases sitting between them. Germline CDR1 and CDR2: LGHDT and YNNKEL (reference sequence).

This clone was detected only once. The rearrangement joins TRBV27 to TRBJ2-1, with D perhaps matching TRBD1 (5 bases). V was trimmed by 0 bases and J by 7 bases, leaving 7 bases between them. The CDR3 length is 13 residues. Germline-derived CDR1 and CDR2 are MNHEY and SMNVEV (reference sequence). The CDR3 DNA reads TGTGCCAGCAGTTTATCGGCAGGGAATGAGCAGTTCTTC. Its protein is CASSLSAGNEQFF.

CDR3 in amino acids: CASSTRGVADTQYF. The CDR3 DNA reads TGTGCCAGCAGTACGCGGGGGGTAGCAGATACGCAGTATTTT. The V call is TRBV6-5, the J call TRBJ2-3; TRBD2 aligns across 8 bases. Germline V gives CDR1 MNHEY, CDR2 SVGAGI. Losses at the gene ends were 5 bases for V and 4 bases for J; bases not matched to a gene: 5. This CDR3 is built from 14 residues.

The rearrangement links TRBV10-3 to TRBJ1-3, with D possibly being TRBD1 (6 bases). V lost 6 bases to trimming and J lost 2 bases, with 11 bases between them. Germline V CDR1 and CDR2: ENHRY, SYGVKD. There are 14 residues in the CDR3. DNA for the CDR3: TGTGCCATCAGGGACAGCGGGACTGGAAACACCATATATTTT. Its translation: CAIRDSGTGNTIYF.

CDR3 sequence: CASSYHELRDRFPPQHF. DNA of the CDR3: TGTGCCAGCAGTTACCATGAGCTCCGGGACAGGTTTCCGCCCCAGCATTTT. The gene calls are TRBV6-2 or TRBV6-3 and TRBJ1-5; 8 bases are shared with TRBD1. The CDR3 is 17 residues long. The V gene's germline CDR1 is MNHEY and CDR2 SVGEGT. V lost 2 bases, J lost 9 bases, and 15 bases stayed unmatched.

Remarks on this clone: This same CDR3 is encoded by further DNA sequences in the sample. This chain's CDR3 is CASSLRGGAYNEQFF. CDR3 bases: TGCGCCAGCAGCTTACGCGGGGGTGCCTACAATGAGCAGTTCTTC. This chain joins TRBV5-1 and TRBJ2-1; 7 bases match TRBD2. The CDR3 has 15 residues. Trimming removed 2 bases from V and 2 bases from J; junction bases left unmatched: 4. Germline loops: CDR1 SGHRS, CDR2 YFSETQ.

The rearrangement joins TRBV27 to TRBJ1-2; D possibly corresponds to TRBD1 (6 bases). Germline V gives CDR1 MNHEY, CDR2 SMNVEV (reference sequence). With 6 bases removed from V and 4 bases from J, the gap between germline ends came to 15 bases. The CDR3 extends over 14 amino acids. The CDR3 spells CASSASGTPYGYTF. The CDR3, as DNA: TGTGCCAGCAGCGCTTCCGGGACACCCTATGGCTACACCTTC.

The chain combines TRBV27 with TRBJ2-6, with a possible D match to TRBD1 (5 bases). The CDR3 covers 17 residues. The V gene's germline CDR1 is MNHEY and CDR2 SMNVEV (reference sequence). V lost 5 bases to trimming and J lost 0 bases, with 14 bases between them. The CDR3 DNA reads TGTGCCAGCAGTCCGACAGCGCGTATCTCTGGGGCCAACGTCCTGACTTTC. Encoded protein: CASSPTARISGANVLTF.

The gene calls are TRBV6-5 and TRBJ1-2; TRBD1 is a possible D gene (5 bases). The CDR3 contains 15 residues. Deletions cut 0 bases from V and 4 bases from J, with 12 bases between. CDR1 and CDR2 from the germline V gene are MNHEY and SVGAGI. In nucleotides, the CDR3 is TGTGCCAGCAGTTACTCGAGTCAGGGAATCTATGGCTACACCTTC. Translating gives CASSYSSQGIYGYTF.

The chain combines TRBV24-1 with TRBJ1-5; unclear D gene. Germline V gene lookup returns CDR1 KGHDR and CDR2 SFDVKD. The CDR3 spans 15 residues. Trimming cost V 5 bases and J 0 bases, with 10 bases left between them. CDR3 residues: CATSAGGNSNQPQHF. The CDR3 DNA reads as TGTGCCACCAGTGCAGGAGGGAATAGCAATCAGCCCCAGCATTTT.

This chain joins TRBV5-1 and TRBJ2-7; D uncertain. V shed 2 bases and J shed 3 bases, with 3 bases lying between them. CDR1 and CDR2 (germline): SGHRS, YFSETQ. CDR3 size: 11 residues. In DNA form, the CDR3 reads TGCGCCAGCAGCTTCAACTACGAGCAGTACTTC. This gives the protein CASSFNYEQYF.

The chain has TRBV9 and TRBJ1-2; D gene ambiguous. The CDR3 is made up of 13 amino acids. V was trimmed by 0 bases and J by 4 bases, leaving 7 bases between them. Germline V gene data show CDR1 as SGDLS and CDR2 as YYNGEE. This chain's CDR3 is CASSVGSSYGYTF. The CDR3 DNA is TGTGCCAGCAGCGTAGGGAGTTCCTATGGCTACACCTTC.

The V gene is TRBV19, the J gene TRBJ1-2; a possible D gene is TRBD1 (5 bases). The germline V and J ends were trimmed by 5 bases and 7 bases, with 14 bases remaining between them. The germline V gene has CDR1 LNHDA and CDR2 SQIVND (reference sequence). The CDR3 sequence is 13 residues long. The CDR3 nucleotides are TGTGCCAGTAGTTATGGGGCAGTGAGTGGCTACACCTTC. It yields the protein CASSYGAVSGYTF.

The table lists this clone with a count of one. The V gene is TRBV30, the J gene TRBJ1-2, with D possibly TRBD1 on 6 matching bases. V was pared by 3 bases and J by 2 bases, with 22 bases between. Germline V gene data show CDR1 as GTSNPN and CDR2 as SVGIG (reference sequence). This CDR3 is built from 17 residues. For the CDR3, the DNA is TGTGCCTGGAGCCTCTTTTTCCGAAACAGGGACAACTATGGCTACACCTTC. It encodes CAWSLFFRNRDNYGYTF.

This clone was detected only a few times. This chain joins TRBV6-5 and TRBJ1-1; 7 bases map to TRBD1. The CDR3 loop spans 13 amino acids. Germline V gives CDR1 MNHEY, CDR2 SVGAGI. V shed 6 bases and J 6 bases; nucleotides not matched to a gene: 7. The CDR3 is CASRAQGWAEAFF. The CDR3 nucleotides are TGTGCCAGCAGGGCACAGGGGTGGGCTGAAGCTTTCTTT.

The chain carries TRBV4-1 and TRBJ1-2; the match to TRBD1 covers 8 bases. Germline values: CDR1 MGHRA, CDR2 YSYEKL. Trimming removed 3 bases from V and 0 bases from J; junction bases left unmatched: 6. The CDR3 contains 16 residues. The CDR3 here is CASSQTGATTNYGYTF. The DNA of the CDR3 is TGCGCCAGCAGCCAGACAGGGGCCACTACTAACTATGGCTACACCTTC.

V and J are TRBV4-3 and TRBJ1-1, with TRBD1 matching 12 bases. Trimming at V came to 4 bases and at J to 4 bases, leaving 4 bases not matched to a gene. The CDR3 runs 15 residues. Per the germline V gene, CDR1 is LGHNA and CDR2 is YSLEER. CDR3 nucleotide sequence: TGCGCCAGCAGCCTCGGGACAGGGGGCATCACTGAAGCTTTCTTT. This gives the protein CASSLGTGGITEAFF.

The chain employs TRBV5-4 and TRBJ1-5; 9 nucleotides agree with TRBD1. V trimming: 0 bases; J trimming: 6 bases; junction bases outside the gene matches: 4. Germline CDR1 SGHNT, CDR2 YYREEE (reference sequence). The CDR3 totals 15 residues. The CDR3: CASSLDGTGSQPQHF. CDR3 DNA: TGTGCCAGCAGCTTGGACGGGACAGGGAGTCAGCCCCAGCATTTT.

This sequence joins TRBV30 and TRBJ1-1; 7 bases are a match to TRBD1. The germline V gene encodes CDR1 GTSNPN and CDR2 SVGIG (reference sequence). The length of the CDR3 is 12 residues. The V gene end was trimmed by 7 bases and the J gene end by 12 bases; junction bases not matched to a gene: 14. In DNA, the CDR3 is TGTGCCTCTGAGGTGGGACAGCCCACTCCTTTCTTT. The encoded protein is CASEVGQPTPFF.

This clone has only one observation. The CDR3 sequence: CASTGPNYEQYF. The CDR3 region has the DNA TGTGCCAGCACTGGCCCAAATTACGAGCAGTACTTC. This chain links TRBV6-5 with TRBJ2-7; no definite D call. Germline V CDR1 and CDR2: MNHEY, SVGAGI. V was cut by 7 bases and J by 4 bases, with 11 bases left in between. The CDR3 has 12 residues.

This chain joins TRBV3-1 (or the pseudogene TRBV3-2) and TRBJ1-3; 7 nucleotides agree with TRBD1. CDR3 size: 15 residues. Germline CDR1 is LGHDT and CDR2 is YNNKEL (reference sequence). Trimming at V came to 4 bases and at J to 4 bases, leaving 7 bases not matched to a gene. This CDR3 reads CASSRSTGWGNTIYF. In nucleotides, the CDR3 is TGTGCCAGCAGCCGCTCGACAGGGTGGGGAAACACCATATATTTT.

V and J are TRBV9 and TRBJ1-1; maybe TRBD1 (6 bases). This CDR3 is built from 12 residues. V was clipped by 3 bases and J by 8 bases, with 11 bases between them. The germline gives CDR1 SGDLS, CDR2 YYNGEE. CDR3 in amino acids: CASSAYDREAFF. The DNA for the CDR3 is TGTGCCAGCAGCGCCTATGACAGGGAAGCTTTCTTT.

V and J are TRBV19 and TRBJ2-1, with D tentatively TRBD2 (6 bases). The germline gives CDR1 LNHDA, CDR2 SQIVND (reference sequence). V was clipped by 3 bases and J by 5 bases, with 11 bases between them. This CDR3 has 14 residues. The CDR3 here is CASSMWRVNNEQFF. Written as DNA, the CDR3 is TGTGCCAGTAGTATGTGGAGGGTGAACAATGAGCAGTTCTTC.

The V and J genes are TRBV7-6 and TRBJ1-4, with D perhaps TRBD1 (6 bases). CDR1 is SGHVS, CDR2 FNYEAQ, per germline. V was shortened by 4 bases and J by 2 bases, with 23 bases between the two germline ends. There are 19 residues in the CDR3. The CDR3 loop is CASSSMTSAGVGTNEKLFF. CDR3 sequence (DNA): TGTGCCAGCAGCTCAATGACATCGGCAGGGGTCGGCACTAATGAAAAACTGTTTTTT.

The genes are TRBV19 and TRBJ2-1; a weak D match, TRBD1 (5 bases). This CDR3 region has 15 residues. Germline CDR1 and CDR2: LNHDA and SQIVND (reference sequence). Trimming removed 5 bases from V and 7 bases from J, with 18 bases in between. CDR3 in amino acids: CASSGFVGLRNEQFF. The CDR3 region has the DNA TGTGCCAGTAGTGGTTTTGTGGGGCTAAGGAATGAGCAGTTCTTC.

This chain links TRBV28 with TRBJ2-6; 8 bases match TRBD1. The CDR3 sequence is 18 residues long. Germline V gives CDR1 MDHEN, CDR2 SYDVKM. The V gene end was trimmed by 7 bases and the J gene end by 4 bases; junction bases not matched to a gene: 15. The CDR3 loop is CASIQSAGGREGANVLTF. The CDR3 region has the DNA TGTGCCAGCATCCAATCGGCAGGGGGCAGGGAAGGGGCCAACGTCCTGACTTTC.

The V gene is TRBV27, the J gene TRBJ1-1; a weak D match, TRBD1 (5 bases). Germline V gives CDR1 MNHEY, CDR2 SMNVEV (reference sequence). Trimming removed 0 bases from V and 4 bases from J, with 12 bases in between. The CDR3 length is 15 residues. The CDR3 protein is CASSLSGPGVTEAFF. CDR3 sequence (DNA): TGTGCCAGCAGTTTATCGGGGCCGGGGGTCACTGAAGCTTTCTTT.

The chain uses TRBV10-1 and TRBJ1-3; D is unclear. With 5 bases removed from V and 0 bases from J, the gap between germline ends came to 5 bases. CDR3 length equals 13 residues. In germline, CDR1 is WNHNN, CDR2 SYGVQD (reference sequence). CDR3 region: CASSPLSGNTIYF. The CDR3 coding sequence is TGCGCCAGCAGTCCCCTCTCTGGAAACACCATATATTTT.

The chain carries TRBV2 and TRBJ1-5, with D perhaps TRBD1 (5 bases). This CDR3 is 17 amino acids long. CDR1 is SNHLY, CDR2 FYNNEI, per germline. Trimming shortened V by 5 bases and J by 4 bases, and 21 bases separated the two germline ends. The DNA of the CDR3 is TGTGCCAGCAGTCGATTCTTCCAGGGCGCCCGGAATCAGCCCCAGCATTTT. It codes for CASSRFFQGARNQPQHF.

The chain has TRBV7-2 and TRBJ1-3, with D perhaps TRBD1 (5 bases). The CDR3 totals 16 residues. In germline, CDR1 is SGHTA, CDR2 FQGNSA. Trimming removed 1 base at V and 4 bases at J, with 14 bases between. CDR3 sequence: CASSLGGGRGGNTIYF. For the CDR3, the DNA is TGTGCCAGCAGCTTAGGAGGCGGTAGGGGCGGAAACACCATATATTTT.